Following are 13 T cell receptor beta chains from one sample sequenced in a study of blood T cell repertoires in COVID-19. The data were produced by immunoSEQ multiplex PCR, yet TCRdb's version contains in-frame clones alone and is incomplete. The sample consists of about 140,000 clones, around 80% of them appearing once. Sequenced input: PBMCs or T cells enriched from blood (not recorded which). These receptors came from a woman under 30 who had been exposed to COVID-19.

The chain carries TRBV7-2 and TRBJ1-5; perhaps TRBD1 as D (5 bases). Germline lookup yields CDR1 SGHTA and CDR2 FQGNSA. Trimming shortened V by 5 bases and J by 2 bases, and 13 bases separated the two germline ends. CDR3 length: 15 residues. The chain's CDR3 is CASSSQGLGNQPQHF. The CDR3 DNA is TGTGCCAGCAGCAGTCAGGGATTGGGCAATCAGCCCCAGCATTTT.

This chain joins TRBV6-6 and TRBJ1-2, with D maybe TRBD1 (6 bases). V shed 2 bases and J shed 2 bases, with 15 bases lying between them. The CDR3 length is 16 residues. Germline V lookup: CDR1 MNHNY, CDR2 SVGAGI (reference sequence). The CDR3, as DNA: TGTGCCAGCAGTTACCTCTTCAGTAGGGGGAACTATGGCTACACCTTC. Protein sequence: CASSYLFSRGNYGYTF.

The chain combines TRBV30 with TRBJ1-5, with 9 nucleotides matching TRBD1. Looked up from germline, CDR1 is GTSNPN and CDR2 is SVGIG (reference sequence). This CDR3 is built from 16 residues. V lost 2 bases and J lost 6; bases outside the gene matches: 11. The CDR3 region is CAWSISGTGHSQPQHF. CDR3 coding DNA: TGTGCCTGGAGTATTTCCGGGACAGGGCACAGTCAGCCCCAGCATTTT. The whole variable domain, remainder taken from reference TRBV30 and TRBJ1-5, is SQTIHQWPATLVQPVGSPLSLECTVEGTSNPNLYWYRQAAGRGLQLLFYSVGIGQISSEVPQNLSASRPQDRQFILSSKKLLLSDSGFYLCAWSISGTGHSQPQHFGDGTRLSIL.

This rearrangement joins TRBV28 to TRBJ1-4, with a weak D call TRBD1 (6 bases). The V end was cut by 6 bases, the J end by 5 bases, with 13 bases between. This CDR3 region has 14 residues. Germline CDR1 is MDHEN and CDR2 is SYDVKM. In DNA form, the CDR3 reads TGTGCCAGCAGCCCAGACAGGTTGAATGAAAAACTGTTTTTT. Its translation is CASSPDRLNEKLFF.

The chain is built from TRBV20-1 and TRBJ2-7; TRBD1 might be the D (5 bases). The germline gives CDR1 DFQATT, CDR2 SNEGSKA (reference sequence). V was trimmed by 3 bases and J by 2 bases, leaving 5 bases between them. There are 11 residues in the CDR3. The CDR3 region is CSARTAYEQYF. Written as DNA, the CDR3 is TGCAGTGCTAGGACAGCCTACGAGCAGTACTTC.

The DNA of the CDR3 is TGTGCCAGCTCACCAGTGGAGAATGAAAAACTGTTTTTT. Translation gives CASSPVENEKLFF. The chain recombines TRBV18 with TRBJ1-4; D unclear. Germline V gives CDR1 KGHSH, CDR2 LQKENI. The germline V and J ends were trimmed by 2 bases and 5 bases, with 6 bases remaining between them. This CDR3 is 13 amino acids long. Using reference TRBV18 and TRBJ1-4 for the parts outside the CDR3, the full variable domain is NAGVMQNPRHLVRRRGQEARLRCSPMKGHSHVYWYRQLPEEGLKFMVYLQKENIIDESGMPKERFSAEFPKEGPSILRIQQVVRGDSAAYFCASSPVENEKLFFGSGTQLSVL.

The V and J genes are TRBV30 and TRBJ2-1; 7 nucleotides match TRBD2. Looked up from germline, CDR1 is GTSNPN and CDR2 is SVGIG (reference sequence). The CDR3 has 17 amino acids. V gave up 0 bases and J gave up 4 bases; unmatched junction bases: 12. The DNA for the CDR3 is TGTGCCTGGAGTGTACTAGCGAGAGACCCTGCGTACAATGAGCAGTTCTTC. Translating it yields CAWSVLARDPAYNEQFF. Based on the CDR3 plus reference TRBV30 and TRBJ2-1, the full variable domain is SQTIHQWPATLVQPVGSPLSLECTVEGTSNPNLYWYRQAAGRGLQLLFYSVGIGQISSEVPQNLSASRPQDRQFILSSKKLLLSDSGFYLCAWSVLARDPAYNEQFFGPGTRLTVL.

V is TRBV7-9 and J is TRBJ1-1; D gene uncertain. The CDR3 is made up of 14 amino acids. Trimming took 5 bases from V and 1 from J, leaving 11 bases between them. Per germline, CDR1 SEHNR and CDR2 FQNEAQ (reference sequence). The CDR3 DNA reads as TGTGCCAGCAGCCCACCACGAGGGAACACTGAAGCTTTCTTT. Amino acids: CASSPPRGNTEAFF.

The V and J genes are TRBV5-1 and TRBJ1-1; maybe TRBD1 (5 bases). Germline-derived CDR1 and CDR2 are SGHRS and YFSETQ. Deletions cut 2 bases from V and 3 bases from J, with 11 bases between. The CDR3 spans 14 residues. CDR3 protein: CASSFRGSDTEAFF. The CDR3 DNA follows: TGCGCCAGCAGCTTCCGGGGGTCTGACACTGAAGCTTTCTTT.

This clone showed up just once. Written as DNA, the CDR3 is TGTGCCAGCAGCTTTTTCTTACAGGGGGGCGCAGATACGCAGTATTTT. Encoded protein: CASSFFLQGGADTQYF. The chain combines TRBV7-2 with TRBJ2-3, with 8 bases lining up with TRBD1. Germline-derived CDR1 and CDR2 are SGHTA and FQGNSA. The CDR3 extends over 16 amino acids. After removal of 3 bases from V and 4 bases from J, the junction contained 9 bases not matched to a gene. The whole variable domain, filled in from reference TRBV7-2 and TRBJ2-3, reads GAGVSQSPSNKVTEKGKDVELRCDPISGHTALYWYRQSLGQGLEFLIYFQGNSAPDKSGLPSDRFSAERTGGSVSTLTIQRTQQEDSAVYLCASSFFLQGGADTQYFGPGTRLTVL.

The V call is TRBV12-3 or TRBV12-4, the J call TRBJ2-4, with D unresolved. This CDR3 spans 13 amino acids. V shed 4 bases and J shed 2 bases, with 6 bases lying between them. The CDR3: CASSWRSKNIQYF. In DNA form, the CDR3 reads TGTGCCAGCAGTTGGAGATCCAAAAACATTCAGTACTTC.

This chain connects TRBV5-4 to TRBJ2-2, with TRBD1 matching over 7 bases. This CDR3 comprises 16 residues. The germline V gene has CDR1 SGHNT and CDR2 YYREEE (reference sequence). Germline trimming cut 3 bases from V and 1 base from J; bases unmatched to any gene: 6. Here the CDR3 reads CASSSPGQENTGELFF. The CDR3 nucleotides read TGTGCCAGCAGCTCTCCCGGACAGGAGAACACCGGGGAGCTGTTTTTT.

The CDR3 reads CASSHAETQYF. CDR3 bases: TGCGCCAGCAGCCATGCGGAGACCCAGTACTTC. V is TRBV5-1 and J is TRBJ2-5; the D is unclear. Trimming took off 4 bases at V and 5 bases at J, with 6 bases between the two ends. Germline CDR1 and CDR2: SGHRS and YFSETQ. CDR3 size: 11 residues.